The 12 T cell receptor beta chains below were found in one sample sequenced in a study of Graves' ophthalmopathy and Graves' hyperthyroidism. The TCR beta CDR3 regions underwent amplification from RNA transcripts. The library came from an HTBI-primed first-round RT-PCR and a second-round multiplex PCR. TCRdb recomputed calls from the multiplex PCR reads with MiXCR, one row per CDR3 protein. The sample records 350,000 to 450,000 distinct CDR3 sequences, approximately 21% being singletons. Sequenced input: peripheral blood. Receptors were obtained from a woman under 30 with stable Graves' hyperthyroidism.

This clonotype has ten or more counts. The J gene is TRBJ2-5, the V gene TRBV5-1, with 12 bases fitting TRBD1. There are 15 residues in the CDR3. J lost 5 bases, V lost 3 bases, and 5 bases had no gene match. CDR1 is SGHRS and CDR2 is YFSETQ in the germline V gene. The CDR3 spells CASSYGTGGSETQYF. Written as DNA, the CDR3 is TGCGCCAGCAGCTACGGGACAGGGGGCTCCGAGACCCAGTACTTC.

This clonotype appeared a few times. The chain recombines TRBV12-3 or TRBV12-4 with TRBJ2-5; 14 bases align to TRBD2. This CDR3 has 16 amino acids. The junction had 5 bases not matched to a gene; V was cut back by 6 bases and J by 2 bases. Here the CDR3 reads CASSSGLAGVQETQYF. DNA of the CDR3: TGTGCCAGCAGCTCGGGACTAGCGGGAGTGCAAGAGACCCAGTACTTC.

This clonotype was counted only a few times. The V and J genes are TRBV20-1 and TRBJ2-7; D is possibly TRBD2 (6 bases). CDR3 length: 14 residues. In germline, CDR1 is DFQATT, CDR2 SNEGSKA (reference sequence). Trimming took 0 bases from V and 4 from J, leaving 13 bases between them. The CDR3 sequence: CSARDGGVWYEQYF. DNA of the CDR3: TGCAGTGCTAGAGACGGCGGGGTTTGGTACGAGCAGTACTTC.

This clonotype was seen many times. In DNA form, the CDR3 reads TGTGCCAGCAGCTTAGGGGGGAATATAGAGACCCAGTACTTC. This sequence encodes CASSLGGNIETQYF. This chain connects TRBV7-9 to TRBJ2-5; the D gene could be TRBD1 or TRBD2 (5 bases each). CDR1 is SEHNR and CDR2 is FQNEAQ in the germline V gene (reference sequence). CDR3 size: 14 residues. Trimming removed 1 base from V and 4 bases from J, with 10 bases in between.

V gene TRBV6-1 combines with J gene TRBJ1-5; 11 nucleotides align to TRBD1. Germline CDR1 is MNHNS and CDR2 is SASEGT. This CDR3 is 16 amino acids long. V lost 11 bases, J lost 5 bases, and 14 bases stayed unmatched. CDR3 sequence reads: CAARIWDRGDHQPQHF. CDR3 DNA: TGTGCCGCACGGATATGGGACAGGGGGGACCATCAGCCCCAGCATTTT.

This clonotype was counted many times. The CDR3 nucleotides read TGTGCCAGCAGTTTATCCCTTAACGGAATGGGTAACTATGGCTACACCTTC. Amino acids: CASSLSLNGMGNYGYTF. The rearrangement uses TRBV27 and TRBJ1-2, with no clear D. This CDR3 contains 17 residues. Germline-derived CDR1 and CDR2 are MNHEY and SMNVEV (reference sequence). The V gene lost 0 bases and the J gene lost 1 base, with 15 bases spanning the gap.

Comments on this clonotype: Since a much larger clone is just one base distant, this may be a read error. V is TRBV19 and J is TRBJ2-5, with 11 bases fitting TRBD2. Germline values: CDR1 LNHDA, CDR2 SQIVND (reference sequence). The CDR3 has 17 amino acids. The CDR3 coding sequence is TGTGCCAGTAGTCGACTAGCGGGACGAAACTCCAAGGAGACCCGGTACTTC. It codes for CASSRLAGRNSKETRYF. Full variable domain (remainder filled in from reference TRBV19 and TRBJ2-5): DGGITQSPKYLFRKEGQNVTLSCEQNLNHDAMYWYRQDPGQGLRLIYYSQIVNDFQKGDIAEGYSVSREKKESFPLTVTSAQKNPTAFYLCASSRLAGRNSKETRYFGPGTRLLVL.

This clonotype was found many times. The chain recombines TRBV20-1 with TRBJ2-7, with D maybe TRBD1 (6 bases). This CDR3 region has 14 residues. Germline CDR1 reads DFQATT; CDR2 reads SNEGSKA (reference sequence). V shed 2 bases and J shed 4 bases, with 15 bases lying between them. The CDR3 coding sequence is TGCAGTGCTAGACGCGCCCAGGGGTTATACGAGCAGTACTTC. Translating it yields CSARRAQGLYEQYF.

In its sample, this clonotype was seen many times. The chain is built from TRBV2 and TRBJ2-2; TRBD2 might be the D (5 bases). Germline lookup yields CDR1 SNHLY and CDR2 FYNNEI. V was trimmed by 7 bases and J by 2 bases, leaving 11 bases between them. The CDR3 totals 14 residues. Here the CDR3 reads CASKPSSNTGELFF. The CDR3 bases are TGTGCCAGCAAGCCTAGCAGTAACACCGGGGAGCTGTTTTTT.

This clonotype came up many times. The chain employs TRBV20-1 and TRBJ2-2; D unclear. V was cut by 0 bases and J by 5 bases, with 7 bases left in between. Germline V gene sequence: CDR1 DFQATT, CDR2 SNEGSKA (reference sequence). CDR3 length: 13 residues. The CDR3 region has the DNA TGCAGTGCTAGAGATCTACTAACCGGGGAGCTGTTTTTT. Translated, it gives CSARDLLTGELFF.

This clonotype occurred many times. The chain links TRBV9 to TRBJ1-1; TRBD1 matches 7 bases. Germline-derived CDR1 and CDR2 are SGDLS and YYNGEE. The CDR3 has 14 amino acids. V was pared by 3 bases and J by 1 base, with 3 bases of the junction left unmatched. CDR3 residues: CASSAGTANTEAFF. The CDR3 nucleotides are TGTGCCAGCAGCGCCGGGACAGCGAACACTGAAGCTTTCTTT.

This clonotype has a count of ten or more. This chain uses TRBV7-6 with TRBJ1-1; D might be TRBD1 (6 bases). Deletions cut 5 bases from V and 6 bases from J, with 19 bases between. Germline loops: CDR1 SGHVS, CDR2 FNYEAQ. This CDR3 contains 15 residues. CDR3 protein: CASSPRQGPWAEAFF. The CDR3 bases are TGTGCCAGCAGCCCAAGGCAGGGGCCTTGGGCTGAAGCTTTCTTT.